This T cell receptor (beta chain) was recovered during a study of cytomegalovirus exposure and HLA in healthy donors. Looking at the study overall: T cells numbering 150 million to 200 million yielded 90 million to 140 million unique TCR beta sequences in an earlier analysis. The study placed 80% to 90% of its approximately 380 genotyped donors in the Caucasian-associated ancestry cluster.

Study results and caveats: Among immune exposure information, only CMV serostatus was available.

V trimming: 2 bases; J trimming: 1 base; junction bases outside the gene matches: 2. This CDR3 region has 15 residues. Germline assignment: CDR1 SGHTA and CDR2 FQGTGA. The primer mix had 60 Vbeta and 13 Jbeta primers. Sequenced by immunoSEQ multiplex PCR; TCRdb stores in-frame clones only, minus some. The sample lists 150,000 to 200,000 clones; 65% to 85% were seen once. Of note for this clone: As yet, its antigen is unknown.

Sequenced sample: PBMCs. J is TRBJ2-5 and V is TRBV7-3; the match to TRBD1 covers 9 bases. This TCR was recovered from a woman in her fifties or sixties in good health and CMV-seropositive. Here the CDR3 reads CASSLGTGSQETQYF. Here the CDR3 DNA reads TGTGCCAGCAGCTTAGGGACAGGGTCCCAAGAGACCCAGTACTTC. The whole variable domain, remainder taken from reference TRBV7-3 and TRBJ2-5, is GAGVSQTPSNKVTEKGKYVELRCDPISGHTALYWYRQSLGQGPEFLIYFQGTGAADDSGLPNDRFFAVRPEGSVSTLKIQRTERGDSAVYLCASSLGTGSQETQYFGPGTRLLVL.